Shown below are 7 T cell receptor delta chains from a single sample sequenced in a study of delta chain sequences of gamma delta T cells (dated by TCRdb to about 2017). The library was made by 5' RACE. Sequencing took place on an Illumina MiSeq. Clonotypes were called again by TCRdb from the public reads via CATT, and duplicate nucleotide sequences were then merged into one entry. In all, the sample holds roughly 2,400 delta-chain clones, and under 30% of those were seen once. The ten top clones hold around 17% of the sample. The sample comprised either unsorted cells or a sorted T cell fraction (not recorded which). The receptors were gathered from a human donor in good health.

V is TRDV2 and J is TRDJ1, with 7 bases that match TRDD3. The CDR3 loop spans 17 amino acids. V lost 3 bases to trimming and J lost 0 bases; unmatched junction nucleotides: 12. The germline V gene encodes CDR1 GEAIGNYY and CDR2 EKD. The CDR3 region is CACDPVGDDLYTDKLIF. CDR3 DNA sequence: TGTGCCTGTGACCCGGTGGGGGACGACTTGTACACCGATAAACTCATCTTT.

This clone was recorded a few times. This chain connects TRDV2 to TRDJ1; D is unclear. Germline V gives CDR1 GEAIGNYY, CDR2 EKD. Trimming pared 0 bases from V and 0 bases from J, leaving 13 bases between. The CDR3 extends over 16 amino acids. CDR3: CACDTVEDQYTDKLIF. In DNA form, the CDR3 reads TGTGCCTGTGACACCGTTGAGGACCAGTACACCGATAAACTCATCTTT.

The J gene is TRDJ3, the V gene TRDV2; TRDD3 matches at 13 bases. Germline CDR1 is GEAIGNYY and CDR2 is EKD. Unmatched junction bases numbered 13, after V lost 3 bases and J lost 0 bases. The CDR3 extends over 22 amino acids. The CDR3 loop reads CACDVTGGYDRGSSWDTRQMFF. The CDR3 DNA reads as TGTGCCTGTGACGTTACTGGGGGATACGATCGGGGGAGCTCCTGGGACACCCGACAGATGTTTTTC.

This clone counts as medium-sized (0.01 to 0.1%). V and J are TRDV2 and TRDJ1; TRDD3 matches at 11 bases. The CDR3 totals 19 residues. CDR1 is GEAIGNYY and CDR2 is EKD in the germline V gene. V trimming: 0 bases; J trimming: 3 bases; junction bases outside the gene matches: 14. CDR3 sequence reads: CACDTVGGTGGYAADKLIF. For the CDR3, the DNA is TGTGCCTGTGACACCGTAGGAGGTACTGGGGGATATGCCGCCGATAAACTCATCTTT.

This clone is deemed medium-sized (0.01 to 0.1%). This sample also contains other DNA sequences that code for the same CDR3. The V call is TRDV2, the J call TRDJ1; 12 bases are a match to TRDD3. J lost 10 bases, V lost 0 bases, and 14 bases had no gene match. Germline CDR1 and CDR2: GEAIGNYY and EKD. This CDR3 is built from 17 residues. The CDR3 loop reads CACDTLRVTGGYPALIF. The CDR3 DNA reads TGTGCCTGTGACACCCTCCGGGTTACTGGGGGATACCCCGCACTCATCTTT.

Concerning this clone itself: A read error is the likely source, as a far larger clone sits one nucleotide away. This sample also contains other DNA sequences that code for the same CDR3. The chain employs TRDV2 and TRDJ1; D might be TRDD3 (5 bases). Deletions cut 1 base from V and 2 bases from J, with 16 bases between. Germline V CDR1 and CDR2: GEAIGNYY, EKD. The CDR3 runs to 16 residues. The DNA for the CDR3 is TGTGCCTGTGACACAGTGGGGACAGGGAAGACCGATAAACTCATCTTT. Its protein product is CACDTVGTGKTDKLIF.

Note on this clone: This may come from a read error, since a much larger clone is one base off. The chain joins TRDV2 to TRDJ3; 10 bases line up with TRDD3. This CDR3 spans 19 amino acids. Germline lookup yields CDR1 GEAIGNYY and CDR2 EKD. The CDR3 region has the DNA TGTGCCTGTGACACCGTTCGGGGGATACGCTCCTGGGACACCCGACAGATGATTTTC. Translating it yields CACDTVRGIRSWDTRQMIF.